The 10 T cell receptor beta chains below all came from one sample that was sequenced in a study of T cells in Graves' hyperthyroidism and ophthalmopathy. Amplification yielded TCR beta CDR3 regions, with RNA transcripts as the source. The HTBI set primed first-round TCR CDR3 RT-PCR. TCRdb ran MiXCR on the multiplex PCR reads and lists one entry per CDR3 protein. The data contain roughly 700,000 distinct CDR3 sequences, 12% to 15% of them singletons. Sequencing input: blood. The source of these receptors is a woman aged 18-29 years with Graves' hyperthyroidism.

The rearrangement joins TRBV5-4 to TRBJ2-3; D might be TRBD2 (5 bases). The V gene lost 6 bases and the J gene lost 0 bases, with 14 bases spanning the gap. The CDR3 runs to 15 residues. The germline V gene has CDR1 SGHNT and CDR2 YYREEE (reference sequence). CDR3 loop: CASNKDSASTDTQYF. The CDR3 region has the DNA TGTGCCAGCAATAAGGACTCAGCGAGCACAGATACGCAGTATTTT.

This clonotype showed up many times. The chain uses TRBV20-1 and TRBJ1-2, with unresolved D. V lost 0 bases and J 8 bases, leaving 22 bases between the germline ends. The CDR3 runs to 16 residues. CDR1 and CDR2 (germline): DFQATT, SNEGSKA (reference sequence). As DNA, the CDR3 is TGCAGTGCTAGAGATAACCTGAGTCGGGCAGGACGGGGCTACACCTTC. Protein sequence: CSARDNLSRAGRGYTF.

The sample holds a few counts of this clonotype. The chain couples TRBV7-9 to TRBJ2-3; D gene uncertain. V dropped 1 base and J dropped 2 bases, with 7 bases sitting between them. The CDR3 has 14 residues. The germline V gene has CDR1 SEHNR and CDR2 FQNEAQ (reference sequence). CDR3 region: CASSLDPVTDTQYF. The CDR3 DNA reads as TGTGCCAGCAGCTTAGACCCGGTCACAGATACGCAGTATTTT.

This clonotype appeared a single time. This chain connects TRBV12-3 or TRBV12-4 to TRBJ1-2; D might be TRBD1 (6 bases). The CDR3 length is 14 residues. Trimming removed 5 bases from V and 3 bases from J, with 13 bases in between. The CDR3 protein is CASSQGDNHYGYTF. CDR3 sequence (DNA): TGTGCCAGCAGTCAAGGGGACAACCACTATGGCTACACCTTC.

This chain links TRBV19 with TRBJ2-5, with 9 bases aligning to TRBD2. Germline loops: CDR1 LNHDA, CDR2 SQIVND (reference sequence). The J segment lost 9 bases and the V segment lost 7 bases, leaving 15 bases of the junction unmatched. CDR3 length: 15 residues. The CDR3 nucleotides are TGTGCCAGTAAAAGAAGGGGACTAGCCCGGGATTCCCAGTACTTC. It yields the protein CASKRRGLARDSQYF.

This clonotype was recorded a few times. The rearrangement uses TRBV7-9 and TRBJ1-2, with 7 bases aligning to TRBD1. Germline V gives CDR1 SEHNR, CDR2 FQNEAQ (reference sequence). The CDR3 sequence is 14 residues long. Trimming cost V 3 bases and J 1 base; bases outside gene matches: 2. This CDR3 reads CASSLGQNNYGYTF. DNA of the CDR3: TGTGCCAGCAGCTTGGGACAGAATAACTATGGCTACACCTTC.

The CDR3 loop is CASSSIGNEQFF. For the CDR3, the DNA is TGTGCCAGCAGTTCCATAGGCAATGAGCAGTTCTTC. V gene TRBV6-5 combines with J gene TRBJ2-1; D gene uncertain. The length of the CDR3 is 12 residues. Germline lookup yields CDR1 MNHEY and CDR2 SVGAGI. V lost 4 bases, J lost 6 bases, and 7 bases lay in between.

This clonotype was seen only a few times. The rearrangement uses TRBV5-6 and TRBJ2-7, with a possible D match to TRBD2 (6 bases). The CDR3 is made up of 15 amino acids. Trimming shortened V by 9 bases and J by 3 bases, and 22 bases separated the two germline ends. The germline CDR1 and CDR2 sequences are SGHDT and YYEEEE. The CDR3 region is CATSRGTADDYEQYF. CDR3 nucleotide sequence: TGTGCCACCTCTCGGGGGACGGCAGACGACTACGAGCAGTACTTC.

Concerning this clonotype itself: Given a much more abundant clone one base away, this may be a read error. V is TRBV6-1 and J is TRBJ2-7, with 10 bases lining up with TRBD2. This CDR3 contains 15 residues. Germline-derived CDR1 and CDR2 are MNHNS and SASEGT. The V gene end was trimmed by 4 bases and the J gene end by 4 bases; junction bases not matched to a gene: 7. The CDR3 sequence is CASSGSSGRSYEQYF. For the CDR3, the DNA is TGTGCCAGCAGTGGATCTAGCGGGAGATCGTACGAGCAGTACTTC.

This clonotype is a singleton in its sample. The chain has TRBV27 and TRBJ2-7; D unresolved. This CDR3 is built from 10 residues. CDR1 is MNHEY and CDR2 is SMNVEV in the germline V gene (reference sequence). Trimming stripped 6 bases from V and 6 bases from J, with 6 bases between. The CDR3 reads CASRVGEQYF. The CDR3 nucleotides read TGTGCCAGCAGGGTTGGCGAGCAGTACTTC.